This T cell receptor beta chain emerged from a study of T cell changes during pregnancy in multiple sclerosis. This clone was picked up a small number of times. This CDR3 is 13 amino acids long. Germline V gives CDR1 SGHRS, CDR2 YFSETQ. Trimming shortened V by 0 bases and J by 8 bases, and 11 bases separated the two germline ends. Measured with immunoSEQ multiplex PCR; TCRdb has only the in-frame clones, and not every one. The table includes around 40,000 clones, 90% to 95% detected once. The clonotype originates from a female donor with multiple sclerosis, enrolled in a pregnancy study. V and J are TRBV5-1 and TRBJ1-1; D is possibly TRBD1 (6 bases). Sample: CD4+ T cells from peripheral blood mononuclear cells, taken in the third trimester of pregnancy. CDR3 sequence: CASSLGDRSEAFF. CDR3 DNA: TGCGCCAGCAGCTTGGGCGACAGGAGCGAAGCTTTCTTT.